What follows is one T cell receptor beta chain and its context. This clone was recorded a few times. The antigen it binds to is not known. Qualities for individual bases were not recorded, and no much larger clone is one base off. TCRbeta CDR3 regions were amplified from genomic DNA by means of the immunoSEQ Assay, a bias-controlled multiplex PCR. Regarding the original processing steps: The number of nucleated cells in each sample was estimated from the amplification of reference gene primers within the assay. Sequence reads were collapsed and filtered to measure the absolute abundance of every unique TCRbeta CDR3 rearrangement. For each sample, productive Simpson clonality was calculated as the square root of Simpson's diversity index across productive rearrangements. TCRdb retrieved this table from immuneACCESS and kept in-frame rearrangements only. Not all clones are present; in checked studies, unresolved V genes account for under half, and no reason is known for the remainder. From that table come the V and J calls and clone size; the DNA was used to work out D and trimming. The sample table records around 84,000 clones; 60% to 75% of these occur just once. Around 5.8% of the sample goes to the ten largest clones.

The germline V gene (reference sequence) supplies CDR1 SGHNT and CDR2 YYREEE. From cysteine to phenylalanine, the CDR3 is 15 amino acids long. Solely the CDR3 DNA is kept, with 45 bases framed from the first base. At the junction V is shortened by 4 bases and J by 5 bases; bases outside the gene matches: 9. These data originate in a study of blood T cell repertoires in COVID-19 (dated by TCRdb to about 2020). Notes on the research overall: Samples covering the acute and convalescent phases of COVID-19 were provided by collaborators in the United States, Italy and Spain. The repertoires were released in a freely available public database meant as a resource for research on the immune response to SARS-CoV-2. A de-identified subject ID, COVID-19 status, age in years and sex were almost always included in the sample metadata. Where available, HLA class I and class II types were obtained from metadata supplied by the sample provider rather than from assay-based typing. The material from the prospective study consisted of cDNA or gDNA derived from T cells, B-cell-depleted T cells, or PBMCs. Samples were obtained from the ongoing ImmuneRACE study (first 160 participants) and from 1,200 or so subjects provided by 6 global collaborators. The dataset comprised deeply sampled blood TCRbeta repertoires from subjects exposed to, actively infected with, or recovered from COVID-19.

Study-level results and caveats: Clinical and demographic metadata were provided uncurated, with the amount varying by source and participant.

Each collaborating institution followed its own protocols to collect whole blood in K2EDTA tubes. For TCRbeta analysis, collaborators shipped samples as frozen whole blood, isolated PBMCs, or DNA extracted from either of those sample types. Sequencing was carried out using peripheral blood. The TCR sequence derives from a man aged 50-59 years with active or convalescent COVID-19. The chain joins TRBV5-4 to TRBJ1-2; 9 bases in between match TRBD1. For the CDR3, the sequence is CASSKETGGVYGYTF. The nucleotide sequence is TGTGCCAGCAGCAAGGAAACAGGGGGCGTTTATGGCTACACCTTC.